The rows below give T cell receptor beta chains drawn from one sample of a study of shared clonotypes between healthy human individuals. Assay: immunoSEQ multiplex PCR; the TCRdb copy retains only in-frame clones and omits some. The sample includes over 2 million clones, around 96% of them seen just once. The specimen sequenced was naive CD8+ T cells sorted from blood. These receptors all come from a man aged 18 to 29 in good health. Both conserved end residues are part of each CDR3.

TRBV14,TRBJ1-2,CASSQVPRVLSGGYTF
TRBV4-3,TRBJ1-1,CASSQDWGVGNTEAFF
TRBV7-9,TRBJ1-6,CASSFSSPDGSPLHF
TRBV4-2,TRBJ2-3,CASSYAVGSDTQYF
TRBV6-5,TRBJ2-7,CASSLTSGSSYEQYF
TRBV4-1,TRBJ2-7,CASSQDTAGVLGYEQYF
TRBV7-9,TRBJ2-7,CASSPPPPAGGAEQYF
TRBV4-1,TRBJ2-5,CASSQLTSGGDLQETQYF
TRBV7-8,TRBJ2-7,CASSLAPASYEQYF
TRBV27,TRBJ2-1,CASSFVAGGPYNEQFF
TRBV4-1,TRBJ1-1,CASSLRGGTEAFF
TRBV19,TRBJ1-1,CASSIDQTGSNTEAFF
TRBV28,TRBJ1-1,CASSLSRTGSTEAFF
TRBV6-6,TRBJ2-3,CASSYTTDTQYF
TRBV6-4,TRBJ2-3,CASRRDPFDAADTQYF
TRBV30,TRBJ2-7,CAWGLDSSYEQYF
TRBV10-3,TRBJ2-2,CATFTGVANTGELFF